The entry below describes one T cell receptor beta chain. Germline V lookup: CDR1 LGHDT, CDR2 YNNKEL (reference sequence). Trimming took 2 bases from V and 4 from J, leaving 11 bases between them. CDR3 length: 14 residues. How the authors handled the data: Estimates of nucleated cell counts were drawn from the amplification of reference gene primers. The data were produced by immunoSEQ multiplex PCR, yet TCRdb's version contains in-frame clones alone and is incomplete. D and trimming come from the DNA, and the V and J calls and clone size come from that table. The sample yields 350,000 to 450,000 clones, more than 85% seen once. These data come from a study of blood T cell repertoires in COVID-19. Study background: Samples of COVID-19 (acute and convalescent) were obtained from the United States, Italy and Spain.

This chain links TRBV3-1 (or the pseudogene TRBV3-2) with TRBJ1-1, with D unclear. This receptor was identified in a woman aged 40 to 50 who had been exposed to COVID-19. The sequenced material came from PBMCs or T cells enriched from blood (not recorded which). The CDR3 coding sequence is TGTGCCAGCAGCCAATACAGCGGGCCCACTGAAGCTTTCTTT. Encoded protein: CASSQYSGPTEAFF.